The 6 T cell receptor beta chains given below trace back to one sample, sequenced in a study of blood T cell repertoires in COVID-19. Clones were sequenced by immunoSEQ multiplex PCR, and TCRdb holds only the in-frame ones, with some missing. The sample contains some 150,000 clones, around 83% of which appear only once. Sequenced input: peripheral blood. These receptor sequences come from a woman aged 50 to 60 with acute or convalescent COVID-19.

The rearrangement links TRBV7-2 to TRBJ2-3, with 7 bases identical to TRBD2. Germline lookup yields CDR1 SGHTA and CDR2 FQGNSA. J lost 4 bases, V lost 1 base, and 5 bases had no gene match. The length of the CDR3 is 15 residues. CDR3 in DNA: TGTGCCAGCAGCTTAGTACATGGGGGGGCAGATACGCAGTATTTT. As protein: CASSLVHGGADTQYF.

The chain is built from TRBV18 and TRBJ2-5, with unresolved D. V was pared by 5 bases and J by 4 bases, with 11 bases between. Germline V gene data show CDR1 as KGHSH and CDR2 as LQKENI. This CDR3 is built from 13 residues. CDR3 region: CASSGSVVETQYF. For the CDR3, the DNA is TGTGCCAGCTCAGGCTCTGTGGTAGAGACCCAGTACTTC.

A note on this clone: The same CDR3 is also encoded by other DNA sequences in this sample. V usage is TRBV18 and J usage is TRBJ2-7, with a possible D match to TRBD2 (5 bases). V was cut by 3 bases and J by 4 bases, with 10 bases left in between. CDR3 length equals 13 residues. The germline V gene has CDR1 KGHSH and CDR2 LQKENI. The CDR3 is CASSPRTGYEQYF. In DNA, the CDR3 is TGTGCCAGCTCACCCAGGACTGGTTACGAGCAGTACTTC.

This clone has just a few counts. The rearrangement links TRBV6-5 to TRBJ2-5; D unresolved. This CDR3 has 16 residues. Deletions cut 2 bases from V and 1 base from J, with 14 bases between. CDR1 is MNHEY, CDR2 SVGAGI, per germline. In DNA form, the CDR3 reads TGTGCCAGCAGTTACGCGGTAAAACAAGCCCAAGAGACCCAGTACTTC. This encodes CASSYAVKQAQETQYF.

This chain uses TRBV6-5 with TRBJ1-5; D gene unclear. The germline V and J ends were trimmed by 6 bases and 5 bases, with 11 bases remaining between them. This CDR3 contains 13 residues. From germline, CDR1 is MNHEY and CDR2 SVGAGI. CDR3 nucleotides: TGTGCCAGCAGCCTCCCACACCATCAGCCCCAGCATTTT. It is translated as CASSLPHHQPQHF.

The J gene is TRBJ2-5, the V gene TRBV4-1; D gene ambiguous. The germline V gene has CDR1 MGHRA and CDR2 YSYEKL. The CDR3 contains 13 residues. The V gene lost 2 bases and the J gene lost 7 bases, with 11 bases spanning the gap. CDR3 amino acids: CASSQTPRGTQYF. The DNA for the CDR3 is TGCGCCAGCAGCCAAACCCCCCGAGGGACCCAGTACTTC.